This T cell receptor beta chain was retrieved from a study of T cells in placental villitis. Background for the entire study: The study tested an allograft-versus-infection hypothesis by comparing placental TCR-beta repertoires in villitis of unknown etiology, unaffected controls matched for gestational age, and infectious villitis. Summary of the overall study and its limitations: Clonality was higher in villitis of unknown etiology placentae than in controls (median roughly 0.054 versus 0.0055, p=0.0025), a result indicating clonal expansion. Bulk tissue sequencing could not distinguish helper, regulatory or cytotoxic T cells, nor maternal versus fetal T cells, and excluded gamma-delta receptors. Paraffin blocks contained small amounts of decidua, so some captured T cells, especially in controls, may have been decidual rather than villous infiltrates. CMV-specific clone frequencies were lower in villitis of unknown etiology than in infectious CMV cases (roughly 0.001 vs 0.011), and villitis of unknown etiology did not differ from controls on this measure. In villitis of unknown etiology, the expanded clones were mostly private to each individual placenta, which suggests that there was no single initiating antigen.

The germline V gene (reference sequence) supplies CDR1 MNHEY and CDR2 SMNVEV. From the cysteine through the phenylalanine, the CDR3 covers 12 amino acids. Just CDR3 DNA is preserved here, 36 bases in frame from base 1. Trimming leaves V shorter by 9 bases and J shorter by 4 bases, with the junction holding 4 bases beyond the gene matches. Ten or so placentae with a pathological diagnosis of high-grade villitis of unknown etiology were selected using the Amsterdam Criteria. Mothers with villitis of unknown etiology had significantly higher gravidity and parity and more prior miscarriages than control and infectious villitis groups. Placentae were collected after delivery and underwent gross and histological evaluation before archival tissue selection. Five 10-micron scrolls were cut from each FFPE block, and DNA was then isolated using the AllPrep DNA/RNA FFPE Tissue kit. NanoDrop was used to check DNA concentration and purity, and a Bioanalyzer was used to assess RNA quality.

Using the immunoSEQ v4 bias-controlled multiplex PCR assay, run blinded to group allocation, TCR-beta CDR3 regions were amplified from genomic DNA. Reference gene primers were added alongside TCR-beta primers to estimate nucleated cell and T cell quantities per sample. Sequencing of the libraries was performed on an Illumina MiSeq with a 100-cycle paired-end protocol. For the original study's pipeline: The immunoSEQ Analyzer software was used to calculate diversity and richness, with richness measured by iChao1 and clonality based on Pielou evenness and Shannon diversity (range 0-1, where higher values mean less diversity). CDR3 amino acid sequences together with their V/J genes were searched in VDJdb for CMV, EBV and influenza A specificities using confidence 3 and substitution 2. The Morisita-Horn index was used to assess how much TCR-beta amino acid clonotypes overlapped between the villitis of unknown etiology, infectious villitis and control repertoires. The table was pulled from immuneACCESS by TCRdb, which kept in-frame rearrangements only. Such tables lose some clones; where checked, under half of the loss comes from unresolved V genes, and the rest has no known cause. V, J and clone size are those of that table, while D and trimming were read from the DNA. For this sample there are a few thousand clones; more than 70% appear just once. Of the sample, approximately 9.9% falls within the top ten clones.

Regarding this clone: The target of this receptor is not known. Base qualities are missing; no much larger clone stands one base away.

The TCR was taken from a human patient with villitis of unknown etiology; the placental T cells may come from both mother and fetus. Specimen: placental tissue containing maternal and fetal cells. The sequence is built from TRBV27 and TRBJ1-1; 8 bases in the junction line up with TRBD1. The CDR3 region: CASGQGGTEAFF. The DNA sequence reads TGTGCCAGTGGACAGGGCGGCACTGAAGCTTTCTTT.